The sequence of this T cell receptor (beta chain) was determined in a study of shared clonotypes between healthy human individuals. Notes on the study in general: Clonotype sharing among donors likely depends on sequencing depth.

Only Caucasian adults living in Nashville, Tennessee made up the donor group. From germline, CDR1 is ENHRY and CDR2 SYGVKD. After removal of 3 bases from V and 12 bases from J, the junction contained 9 bases not matched to a gene. The CDR3 has 13 amino acids. About this clone: What it binds is unknown.

Assay runs were performed at deep level. Every subset had its genomic DNA shared out evenly among several immunoSEQ plates. Sequencing used immunoSEQ multiplex PCR; TCRdb keeps in-frame clones, though not all of them. The data show 550,000 to 600,000 clones, around three quarters seen once. V gene TRBV10-3 combines with J gene TRBJ1-2; 8 bases line up with TRBD1. The TCR was taken from a middle-aged woman in good health. Some clones in this sample may be carry-over from other donors' samples. Sample: PBMCs. The CDR3: CAISDLAGGDDTF. Here the CDR3 DNA reads TGTGCCATCAGTGATTTAGCAGGGGGCGACGACACCTTC.